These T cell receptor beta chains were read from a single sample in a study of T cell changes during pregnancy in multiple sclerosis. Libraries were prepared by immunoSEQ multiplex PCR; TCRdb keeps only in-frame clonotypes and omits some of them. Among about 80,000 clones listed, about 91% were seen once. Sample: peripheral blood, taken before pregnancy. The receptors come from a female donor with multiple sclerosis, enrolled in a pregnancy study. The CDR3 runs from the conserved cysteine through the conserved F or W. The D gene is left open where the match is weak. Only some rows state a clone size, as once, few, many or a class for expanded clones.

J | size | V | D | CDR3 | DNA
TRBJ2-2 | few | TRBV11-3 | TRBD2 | CASSSGLAGEGGGELFF | TGTGCCAGCAGCTCGGGACTAGCGGGAGAAGGGGGCGGGGAGCTGTTTTTT
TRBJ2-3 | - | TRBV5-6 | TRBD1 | CASTHRGHTDTQYF | TGTGCCAGCACCCACAGGGGACACACAGATACGCAGTATTTT
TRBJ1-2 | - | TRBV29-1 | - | CSVEGLAETF | TGCAGCGTTGAAGGGTTAGCAGAGACCTTC
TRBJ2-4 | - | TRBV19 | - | CASSIINQKNIQYF | TGTGCCAGTAGTATTATCAACCAGAAAAACATTCAGTACTTC
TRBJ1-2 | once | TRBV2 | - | CASLKQGLYGYTF | TGTGCCAGTCTTAAACAGGGATTATATGGCTACACCTTC
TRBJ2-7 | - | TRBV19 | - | CASSIGPATGFAHF | TGTGCCAGTAGTATTGGTCCTGCGACTGGATTTGCGCACTTC
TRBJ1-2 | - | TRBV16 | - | CASSQSKGDGYTF | TGTGCCAGCAGCCAATCTAAGGGGGACGGCTACACCTTC
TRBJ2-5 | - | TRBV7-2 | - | CASSSWGRETQYF | TGTGCCAGCAGCTCGTGGGGGCGAGAGACCCAGTACTTC
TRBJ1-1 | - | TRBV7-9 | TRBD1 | CASSPHITGGRTEAFF | TGTGCCAGCAGCCCGCACATTACAGGGGGCAGGACTGAAGCTTTCTTT
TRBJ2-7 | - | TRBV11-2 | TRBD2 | CASSRGASGRAMTYEQYF | TGTGCCAGCAGCCGAGGGGCTAGCGGGAGGGCCATGACCTACGAGCAGTACTTC
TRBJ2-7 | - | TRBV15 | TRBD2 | CATSRDLLAGTYEQYF | TGTGCCACCAGCAGAGATCTGCTAGCGGGTACCTACGAGCAGTACTTC
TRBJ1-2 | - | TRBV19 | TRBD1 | CASSLAGGLFGYTF | TGTGCCAGTAGTCTCGCAGGGGGCTTGTTTGGCTACACCTTC
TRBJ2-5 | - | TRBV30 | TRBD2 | CAWSVFEGLAGLETQYF | TGTGCCTGGAGTGTATTCGAGGGACTAGCGGGATTGGAGACCCAGTACTTC
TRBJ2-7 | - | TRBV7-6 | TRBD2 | CASSLGLAHNPDEQYF | TGTGCCAGCAGCTTGGGACTAGCGCACAACCCTGACGAGCAGTACTTC
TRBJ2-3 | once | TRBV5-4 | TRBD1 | CASSPGQGSTDTQYF | TGTGCCAGCAGCCCAGGACAGGGCAGCACAGATACGCAGTATTTT
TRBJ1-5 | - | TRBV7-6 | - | CASSLGSGNQPQHF | TGTGCCAGCAGCTTAGGCAGCGGCAATCAGCCCCAGCATTTT
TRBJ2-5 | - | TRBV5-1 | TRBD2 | CASSLGLAGVQETQYF | TGCGCCAGCAGCTTGGGGCTAGCGGGCGTCCAAGAGACCCAGTACTTC
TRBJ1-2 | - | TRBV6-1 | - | CATTAGWDYGYTF | TGTGCCACCACAGCCGGCTGGGACTATGGCTACACCTTC
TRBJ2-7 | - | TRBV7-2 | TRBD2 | CASNIQRGYEQYF | TGTGCCAGCAATATTCAGCGGGGATACGAGCAGTACTTC
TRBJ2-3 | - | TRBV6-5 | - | CASSYGGEGTDTQYF | TGTGCCAGCAGTTACGGCGGGGAGGGCACAGATACGCAGTATTTT
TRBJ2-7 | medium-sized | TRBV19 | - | CASSIDVEYEQYF | TGTGCCAGTAGTATAGATGTAGAGTACGAGCAGTACTTC
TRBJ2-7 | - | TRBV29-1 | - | CSVEWAGGDAYEQYF | TGCAGCGTTGAATGGGCTGGTGGCGATGCCTACGAGCAGTACTTC
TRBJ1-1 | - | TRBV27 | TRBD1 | CASTFRGGSTEAFF | TGTGCCAGCACCTTCAGAGGGGGCTCGACTGAAGCTTTCTTT
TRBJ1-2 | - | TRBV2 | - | CASSRGGGPNYGYTF | TGTGCCAGCAGCCGAGGGGGGGGCCCTAACTATGGCTACACCTTC
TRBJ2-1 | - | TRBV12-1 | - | CASSSSSGNYEQFF | TGTGCCAGCTCGTCGTCTAGCGGGAACTATGAGCAGTTCTTC
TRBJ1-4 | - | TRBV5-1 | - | CASSDDKGDEKLFF | TGCGCCAGCAGCGACGACAAGGGGGATGAAAAACTGTTTTTT
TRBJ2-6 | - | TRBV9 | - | CASSGHPSSGANVLTF | TGTGCCAGCAGCGGACACCCGAGCTCTGGGGCCAACGTCCTGACTTTC